The T cell receptor (beta chain) under discussion was sequenced for a study of blood T cell repertoires in COVID-19. Study information: The study drew acute and convalescent COVID-19 samples from the United States, Italy and Spain. T cells, B-cell-depleted T cells, or PBMCs provided the cDNA or gDNA that served as material.

Per the original methods: Estimation of nucleated cell counts relied on the amplification of reference gene primers. Using immunoSEQ multiplex PCR, the repertoire was profiled, and TCRdb retains in-frame clones only, with some absent. That table furnishes V, J and clone size, whereas the DNA furnished D and trimming. Altogether 25,000 to 30,000 clones are present, approximately 82% being singletons, with the ten largest covering roughly 1.8%. Sequencing used peripheral blood. This TCR was sampled from a man older than 75 with active or convalescent COVID-19.

The CDR3 nucleotides read TGCGCCAGCAGCGGGGGTCAGGGGCCTACTAACTATGGCTACACCTTC. Its protein is CASSGGQGPTNYGYTF. The rearrangement joins TRBV5-1 to TRBJ1-2, with a weak D call TRBD1 (6 bases). The CDR3 has 16 amino acids. CDR1 is SGHRS and CDR2 is YFSETQ in the germline V gene. Trimming stripped 4 bases from V and 0 bases from J, with 16 bases between.